This T cell receptor beta chain was obtained from a study of cytomegalovirus exposure and HLA in healthy donors (dated by TCRdb to 2016 to 2017). For the study in its entirety: According to an earlier analysis of a few hundred of the donors, about 170 million T cells yielded some 110 million unique TCR beta sequences and 276 Gb of sequence data. Roughly 300 gigabases of sequencing data and 78 million or so unique TCR sequences were included in an early release covering around 600 HLA-typed donors. Of the roughly 400 genotyped donors, about 80% fell in the genetic ancestry cluster associated with self-reported Caucasian donors. The study aimed to test whether signatures of past pathogen exposure could be identified by cataloging public T cell receptors. The study profiled the T cell repertoires of fewer than 850 subjects by immunosequencing and related them to cytomegalovirus serostatus. Along with the 666-subject first cohort, a separate validation cohort of over a hundred different subjects was used. The study combined high-throughput TCR immunosequencing, statistical association of individual TCRs with disease status, and machine learning to predict cytomegalovirus infection status. In a later analysis, previously published TCR beta repertoires from 550 to 750 donors were re-analyzed and high-resolution HLA genotyping was added so that TCR occurrence patterns could be studied. Rather than using new phenotypic data, the later analysis identified candidate immune exposures from TCR beta sequences and from how often those sequences occurred across donors. An earlier analysis of 587 of the donors applied high-throughput TCR beta sequencing to assess whether each TCR beta V gene segment acted as functional or pseudogenic. Donor age, sex, ethnicity and CMV serostatus were compiled alongside the repertoire data. Genome-wide SNP genotypes for about 60% of the roughly 700 donors were used in a later genetic analysis, which treated that subset as a discovery cohort. All discovery cohort repertoires had been generated using a single sequencing platform. Class I and class II HLA loci were covered by the typing at four-digit resolution. The number of typed donors differed by locus: about 620-640 for A, B, C, DRB1 and DQB1; approximately 530 for DQA1; around 610 for DPA1; and some 430 for DPB1. Because of strong linkage in the cohort, a few DR-DQ haplotypes were treated as single units for association and clustering. On average, around 240,000 unique TCR beta nucleotide sequences were sequenced per donor among some 430 genotyped donors of the cohort, with approximately 18% of those sequences being non-productive. Study-level results and caveats: A later analysis found that TCR association rates varied across HLA loci, with DRB1 alleles showing the most associated TCRs and HLA-C alleles the fewest. Immune exposure information for the cohort was limited to CMV serostatus. In vitro tests confirmed that a few of the cytomegalovirus-associated TCR beta chains recognize cytomegalovirus antigens. Several of the top co-occurrence clusters appeared to be linked to parvovirus B19, influenza, CMV and Epstein-Barr virus, according to a later analysis. At a false discovery rate of 0.05, a later analysis linked 15,000 to 20,000 TCR beta sequences to specific HLA alleles. A further reported finding was that TCR beta sequences accurately predicted the HLA-A and HLA-B alleles for most subjects in the first cohort. Compared with equally common non-associated chains, HLA-associated TCR beta chains in a later analysis were more clonally expanded and had lower generation probabilities. Because HLA typing was missing for some donors at each locus, association tests included only the typed subset. A cluster of highly shared sequence variants was judged likely to be a technical artifact of the sequencing pipeline. Some IMGT-functional V segments, including TRBV6-2 and TRBV6-3, could not be distinguished by the 87-base-pair reads and were therefore excluded. This cohort had only TCR beta chains sequenced, and the lack of alpha or paired-chain data limited which features could be detected. A later genetic analysis associated a missense DCLRE1C variant with V-gene and J-gene trimming of TCR beta chains, and an independent cohort replicated the association. Cytomegalovirus status was reported to be diagnosed by the classifier with high specificity and sensitivity in both the original and validation cohorts. Most CMV-associated TCR beta chains appeared to be HLA-restricted in a later analysis, and the HLA associations seemed to be driven largely by CMV exposure. The presence/absence analyses assumed that sequencing depth was roughly uniform across donors, and that assumption may not be true. The earlier analysis of nearly 600 of the donors excluded some 15 rarely observed V segments, including chromosome 9 orphons, because counts were too low. In an earlier analysis of approximately 600 of the donors, most TCR beta V segments were observed in productive rearrangements about 90% or about 30% of the time, broadly matching IMGT annotations. The authors suggested that the approach could potentially be extended to other disease states and immunological phenotypes. Linkage disequilibrium might explain the correlated functional status among segregating V segments, but an unknown experimental factor could not be excluded. When HLA alleles, especially DR and DQ, strongly co-occurred, attributing TCR associations to individual alleles was difficult. While some public TCRs were present in many individuals, most TCR sequences turned up only very rarely across donors. The study listed approximately 150 TCR beta chains as associated with cytomegalovirus. A later genetic analysis reported fewer N-insertions in productive TCRs among donors in an Asian-associated ancestry cluster than the approximately 670-donor mean.

Receptors were amplified or captured by the immunoSEQ multiplex PCR assay. A mixture of 60 forward primers for TCR Vbeta segments and 13 reverse primers for TCR Jbeta segments was used in the multiplex PCR. The CDR3 region of rearranged TCR beta genes was amplified from genomic DNA with a multiplex PCR assay. On the Illumina HiSeq System, the amplified TCR beta libraries were sequenced as 87-base-pair reads. The paper's data handling went like this. A later analysis counted tens of millions of unique TCR beta chains across the 666 repertoires, and about 10 million of these chains were shared by at least two donors. Raw reads were error-corrected and collapsed into unique sequences by a nearest-neighbor algorithm in which closely related sequences were merged to remove PCR and sequencing errors. To assign V, D and J gene segments, CDR3 sequences were aligned to IMGT reference sequences. Each retained sequence needed at least a six-nucleotide match to both a V gene segment and a J gene segment. A rearrangement counted as productive if the CDR3 had no stop codons and remained in frame with V and J, and every other rearrangement counted as non-productive. CDR3 was defined by IMGT convention, running from the second conserved V-encoded cysteine to the conserved J-encoded phenylalanine. The earlier analysis of a few hundred of the donors excluded any sequence lacking an unambiguous match to a single V gene segment. In an earlier analysis of 587 of the donors, a V segment was called functional when productive rearrangements were above 56.7%, and segregating when the standard deviation between donors exceeded 5%. To diagnose cytomegalovirus status from the catalog of TCR beta chain sequences, a statistical classification framework was built. In a later analysis, TCR nucleotide sequences were compared against IMGT/GENE-DB human TR gene sequences so that V and J genes could be assigned. In a later analysis, CDR3 sequences and most-parsimonious VDJ recombination scenarios were assigned using the TCRdist pipeline. In a later analysis, each TCR beta chain was defined by its CDR3 amino acid sequence together with its V-gene family, and reads without a unique V-gene family were excluded. As a way to deal with suspected cross-contamination and a sequencing artifact, a later analysis dropped hundreds of nucleotide sequences that were highly shared and had low generation probability. In a later analysis, a clonal expansion index for each public chain was calculated from normalized within-repertoire ranks of inferred template counts. In a later analysis, generation probabilities were computed with a VDJ recombination model fitted to out-of-frame rearrangements, and the resulting probabilities were checked against IGoR. Hypergeometric tests were used in a later analysis to score TCR-TCR, TCR-HLA and TCR-CMV co-occurrence, with a repertoire-size bias correction applied to the TCR pairs. False discovery rates were estimated in a later analysis by permuting HLA or CMV assignments 20 times. A later analysis grouped co-occurring TCRs with DBSCAN, adding TCRdist sequence similarity when clustering within HLA-allele-positive subsets. For co-occurrence clustering, repertoires with fewer than 30,000 or more than 120,000 public chains were excluded, along with about five repertoires with anomalous nucleotide sharing. Held by TCRdb, this immuneACCESS table contains in-frame sequences only and omits some clones. Under half of the omission traces to an unresolved V gene where checked; the cause of the rest is unknown. V and J calls and clone size are given by that table; D and trimming were obtained from the DNA. The sample table contains approximately 140,000 clones; only one count was recorded for 55% to 75% of them. Approximately 2.6% of the sample rests with the top ten.

CDR1 and CDR2 (SGHRS, YFSETQ) derive from the germline V gene. V is clipped by 3 bases and J by 1 base, and the sequence between their germline boundaries is 13 bases long. The CDR3 spans 15 residues, from the cysteine through the phenylalanine. Only CDR3 DNA remains: 45 bases, in frame from the first base. The cohort comprised around 700 healthy bone marrow donors. At the time of sampling, all cohort members were nominally healthy, though unrecorded immune exposures were likely present. CMV serostatus was positive for roughly 290 and negative for about 50% of the roughly 670 cohort members, and was not recorded for this donor. A peripheral blood sample was collected from each donor, and TCR beta sequencing was performed on peripheral blood mononuclear cells. The Qiagen DNeasy Blood Extraction Kit was used to extract genomic DNA from the blood cell samples. With respect to this clone: Its antigen is currently not known. Base qualities are not provided; no much larger clone lies one nucleotide away.

The clonotype comes from a human donor in good health. The sample taken for sequencing was PBMCs. The chain is encoded by TRBV5-1 joined to TRBJ2-5; possibly the D gene is TRBD2, per 6 matching bases. At the DNA level, the sequence is TGCGCCAGCAGCTCGAGCGGGTACCCCCAAGAGACCCAGTACTTC. The encoded protein is CASSSSGYPQETQYF.